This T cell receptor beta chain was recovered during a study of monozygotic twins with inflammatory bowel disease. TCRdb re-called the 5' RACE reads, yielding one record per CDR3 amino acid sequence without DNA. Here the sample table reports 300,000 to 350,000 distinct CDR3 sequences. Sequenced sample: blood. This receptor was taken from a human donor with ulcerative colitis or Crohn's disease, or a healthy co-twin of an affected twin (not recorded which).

CDR3 protein: CASRPLSGGGLGYTF. This chain links TRBV27 with TRBJ1-2. The CDR3 runs to 15 residues. Germline CDR1 and CDR2: MNHEY and SMNVEV (reference sequence).